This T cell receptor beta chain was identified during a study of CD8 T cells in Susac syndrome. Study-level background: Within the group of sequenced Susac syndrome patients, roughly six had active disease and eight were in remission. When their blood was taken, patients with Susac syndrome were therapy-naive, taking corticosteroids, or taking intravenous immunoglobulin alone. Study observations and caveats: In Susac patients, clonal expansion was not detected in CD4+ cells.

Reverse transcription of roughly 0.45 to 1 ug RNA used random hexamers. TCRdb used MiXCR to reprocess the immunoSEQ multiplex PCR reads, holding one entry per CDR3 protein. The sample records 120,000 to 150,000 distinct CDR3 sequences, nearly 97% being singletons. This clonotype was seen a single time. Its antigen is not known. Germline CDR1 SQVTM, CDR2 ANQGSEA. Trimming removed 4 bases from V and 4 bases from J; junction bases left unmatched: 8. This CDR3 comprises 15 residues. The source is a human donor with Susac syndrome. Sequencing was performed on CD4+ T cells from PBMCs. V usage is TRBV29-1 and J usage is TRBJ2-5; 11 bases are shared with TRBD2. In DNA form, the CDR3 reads TGCAGCGTTGCGAGATCTAGCGGGAGGAGAGAGACCCAGTACTTC. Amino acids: CSVARSSGRRETQYF. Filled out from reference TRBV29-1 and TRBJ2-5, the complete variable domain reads SAVISQKPSRDICQRGTSLTIQCQVDSQVTMMFWYRQQPGQSLTLIATANQGSEATYESGFVIDKFPISRPNLTFSTLTVSNMSPEDSSIYLCSVARSSGRRETQYFGPGTRLLVL.